These 23 T cell receptor beta chains share one sample of origin, sequenced in a study of preoperative IRX-2 immunotherapy in early breast cancer. Libraries were prepared by immunoSEQ multiplex PCR; TCRdb keeps only in-frame clonotypes and omits some of them. The repertoire holds around 88,000 clones, roughly 90% seen once, with about 2% in the top ten. Described treatment: preoperative locoregional IRX-2 cytokine immunotherapy. The material sequenced was tumor tissue, taken after IRX-2 immunotherapy. The receptors stem from a human donor with breast cancer.

In this sample, this clone turned up a few times. The V call is TRBV28, the J call TRBJ2-5; 9 bases match TRBD2. The CDR3 consists of 13 residues. Germline CDR1 is MDHEN and CDR2 is SYDVKM. J was trimmed by 6 bases and V by 6 bases; bases with no gene match: 5. The CDR3 DNA sequence: TGTGCCAGCAGAAGGGGACTAGCCAAGACCCAGTACTTC. It codes for CASRRGLAKTQYF.

This clone was seen just once. V usage is TRBV30 and J usage is TRBJ1-5, with no clear D. The germline V gene has CDR1 GTSNPN and CDR2 SVGIG (reference sequence). Trimming took 2 bases from V and 2 from J, leaving 10 bases between them. This CDR3 is 14 amino acids long. CDR3 DNA sequence: TGTGCCTGGAGTCAATCGTTAGGCAATCAGCCCCAGCATTTT. Translating gives CAWSQSLGNQPQHF.

The gene calls are TRBV18 and TRBJ2-7; TRBD1 matches at 8 bases. Germline CDR1 is KGHSH and CDR2 is LQKENI. V shed 6 bases and J 0 bases; nucleotides not matched to a gene: 10. The CDR3 is 16 residues long. The CDR3 sequence: CASSPTRDRSSYEQYF. The CDR3 nucleotides read TGTGCCAGCTCGCCCACTCGGGACAGGAGCTCCTACGAGCAGTACTTC.

This chain joins TRBV6-8 and TRBJ2-3, with 8 bases matching TRBD1. J lost 0 bases, V lost 5 bases, and 4 bases had no gene match. The CDR3 is made up of 15 amino acids. The V gene's germline CDR1 is MNHGY and CDR2 SAAAGT. The CDR3 bases are TGTGCCAGCAGTAATGGACAGGGCAGCACAGATACGCAGTATTTT. Amino acids: CASSNGQGSTDTQYF.

The V and J genes are TRBV7-6 and TRBJ2-3; D is possibly TRBD1 (5 bases). Germline loops: CDR1 SGHVS, CDR2 FNYEAQ. V was pared by 1 base and J by 5 bases, with 10 bases between. CDR3 length: 14 amino acids. CDR3 bases: TGTGCCAGCAGCTTAGGGGGCCGATTAGATACGCAGTATTTT. Translation: CASSLGGRLDTQYF.

The chain is built from TRBV19 and TRBJ2-4; TRBD1 might be the D (5 bases). Germline V gene sequence: CDR1 LNHDA, CDR2 SQIVND (reference sequence). V shed 2 bases and J shed 6 bases, with 5 bases lying between them. This CDR3 has 12 residues. The CDR3 sequence: CASSIQGNIQYF. The DNA for the CDR3 is TGTGCCAGTAGTATACAGGGAAACATTCAGTACTTC.

V gene TRBV11-1 combines with J gene TRBJ2-2; 7 bases fit TRBD2. Germline V gene data show CDR1 as SGHAT and CDR2 as FQDESV (reference sequence). Germline trimming cut 4 bases from V and 2 bases from J; bases unmatched to any gene: 7. This CDR3 comprises 16 residues. CDR3 sequence reads: CASSSGLGRNTGELFF. CDR3 nucleotides: TGTGCCAGCAGCTCTGGACTAGGGCGAAACACCGGGGAGCTGTTTTTT.

This sequence joins TRBV11-3 and TRBJ2-7; D not certain. Per germline, CDR1 SGHNT and CDR2 YENEEA. Trimming took off 1 base at V and 2 bases at J, with 15 bases between the two ends. This CDR3 is 16 amino acids long. The CDR3, as DNA: TGTGCCAGCAGCTTAGTTCTAGGGAAGATTCCCTACGAGCAGTACTTC. It is translated as CASSLVLGKIPYEQYF.

V is TRBV30 and J is TRBJ1-5; D not resolved. The V end was cut by 0 bases, the J end by 0 bases, with 6 bases between. This CDR3 is built from 14 residues. Germline V CDR1 and CDR2: GTSNPN, SVGIG (reference sequence). CDR3 sequence reads: CAWSVGISNQPQHF. In DNA form, the CDR3 reads TGTGCCTGGAGTGTCGGGATTAGCAATCAGCCCCAGCATTTT.

The genes are TRBV5-1 and TRBJ1-3; possible D gene TRBD1, 5 bases. The V and J ends lost 4 bases and 4 bases respectively, with 12 bases between them. Germline CDR1 reads SGHRS; CDR2 reads YFSETQ. The CDR3 loop spans 14 amino acids. DNA of the CDR3: TGCGCCAGCAGCCCGGCGGGGGGAGGAAACACCATATATTTT. Protein sequence: CASSPAGGGNTIYF.

Here the CDR3 reads CASSGTSGGDNEQFF. The CDR3 DNA follows: TGTGCCAGCAGCGGAACTAGCGGGGGGGACAATGAGCAGTTCTTC. The chain joins TRBV11-3 to TRBJ2-1, with TRBD2 matching over 13 bases. The V gene's germline CDR1 is SGHNT and CDR2 YENEEA. Trimming took 5 bases from V and 5 from J; bases not matched to a gene: 3. There are 15 residues in the CDR3.

The chain is built from TRBV28 and TRBJ1-2; 8 bases map to TRBD1. The V and J ends lost 6 bases and 2 bases, in that order; junction bases with no gene match: 5. This CDR3 is 14 amino acids long. Looked up from germline, CDR1 is MDHEN and CDR2 is SYDVKM. CDR3 in amino acids: CASRQGQENYGYTF. CDR3 in DNA: TGTGCCAGCAGGCAGGGACAGGAGAACTATGGCTACACCTTC.

The V gene is TRBV11-3, the J gene TRBJ1-5, with D maybe TRBD1 (6 bases). V was trimmed by 3 bases and J by 0 bases, leaving 9 bases between them. Germline assignment: CDR1 SGHNT and CDR2 YENEEA. This CDR3 has 15 residues. For the CDR3, the DNA is TGTGCCAGCAGCTTCAGGGGACTTAGCAATCAGCCCCAGCATTTT. This encodes CASSFRGLSNQPQHF.

The chain carries TRBV7-2 and TRBJ2-1, with unresolved D. The germline V gene has CDR1 SGHTA and CDR2 FQGNSA. The V and J ends lost 2 bases and 6 bases respectively, with 8 bases between them. The CDR3 extends over 13 amino acids. Here the CDR3 DNA reads TGTGCCAGCAGCTTATTCTCACCCAATGAGCAGTTCTTC. It is translated as CASSLFSPNEQFF.

This sequence joins TRBV14 and TRBJ1-2, with D possibly being TRBD1 (6 bases). The V end was cut by 0 bases, the J end by 2 bases, with 7 bases between. CDR1 SGHDN and CDR2 FVKESK come from the germline V gene. The CDR3 sequence is 14 residues long. The CDR3 loop is CASSQDRGNYGYTF. CDR3 coding DNA: TGTGCCAGCAGCCAAGACAGGGGAAACTATGGCTACACCTTC.

Details on this clone: The junction shows a germline mismatch at one end, possibly a read error. V gene TRBV6-8 combines with J gene TRBJ1-2, with a possible D match to TRBD1 (5 bases). Germline V CDR1 and CDR2: MNHGY, SAAAGT. The CDR3 sequence is 14 residues long. Here the CDR3 DNA reads TGTGCCATCAGTGCGACGGACACTAACTATGGCTACACCTTC. Translated: CAISATDTNYGYTF.

The chain uses TRBV19 and TRBJ1-5, with a weak D call TRBD1 (5 bases). This CDR3 comprises 16 residues. The V and J ends lost 4 bases and 6 bases respectively, with 19 bases between them. Germline V gene sequence: CDR1 LNHDA, CDR2 SQIVND (reference sequence). The CDR3 nucleotides read TGTGCCAGTAGTAAGACTAGGAGCGGGGCCAGTCAGCCCCAGCATTTT. Protein product: CASSKTRSGASQPQHF.

V is TRBV11-3 and J is TRBJ2-1; perhaps D is TRBD1 or TRBD2 (5 bases each). The length of the CDR3 is 14 residues. Germline V CDR1 and CDR2: SGHNT, YENEEA. Trimming cost V 3 bases and J 3 bases, with 9 bases left between them. CDR3 residues: CASSLGTVYNEQFF. The CDR3 DNA reads TGTGCCAGCAGCTTGGGGACGGTCTACAATGAGCAGTTCTTC. Together with reference TRBV11-3 and TRBJ2-1, the CDR3 gives the full variable domain: EAGVVQSPRYKIIEKKQPVAFWCNPISGHNTLYWYLQNLGQGPELLIRYENEEAVDDSQLPKDRFSAERLKGVDSTLKIQPAELGDSAVYLCASSLGTVYNEQFFGPGTRLTVL.

The rearrangement links TRBV28 to TRBJ1-2; D perhaps matches TRBD1 (6 bases). The length of the CDR3 is 13 residues. V was trimmed by 2 bases and J by 14 bases, leaving 18 bases between them. CDR1 and CDR2 from the germline V gene are MDHEN and SYDVKM. The CDR3 region is CASSLPGPQGWTF. The CDR3 DNA follows: TGTGCCAGCAGTTTACCCGGGCCCCAGGGGTGGACCTTC.

V gene TRBV6-8 combines with J gene TRBJ2-7; D might be TRBD1 (5 bases). In germline, CDR1 is MNHGY, CDR2 SAAAGT. CDR3 length equals 13 residues. With 6 bases removed from V and 0 bases from J, the gap between germline ends came to 9 bases. The CDR3: CASSRVSSYEQYF. The CDR3, as DNA: TGTGCCAGCAGCAGGGTTTCCTCCTACGAGCAGTACTTC.

The CDR3 protein is CASSLDGLNQPQHF. The CDR3 DNA is TGCGCCAGCAGCTTGGACGGACTCAATCAGCCCCAGCATTTT. The J gene is TRBJ1-5, the V gene TRBV5-1; no definite D call. The CDR3 contains 14 residues. The ends were cut back, 0 bases at V and 3 bases at J, with 7 bases in the middle. Looked up from germline, CDR1 is SGHRS and CDR2 is YFSETQ.

The V call is TRBV5-1, the J call TRBJ2-5, with TRBD2 matching 10 bases. The V gene's germline CDR1 is SGHRS and CDR2 YFSETQ. With V trimmed by 4 bases and J by 5 bases, 5 bases remained unmatched. This CDR3 comprises 14 residues. The CDR3 DNA follows: TGCGCCAGCAGCGGGCTAGCGGGAGACGAGACCCAGTACTTC. Its translation: CASSGLAGDETQYF.

This clone was counted a single time. The chain employs TRBV11-3 and TRBJ2-2; 14 nucleotides align to TRBD2. J gave up 0 bases and V 5 bases, and 8 bases lay outside the gene matches. The CDR3 loop spans 19 amino acids. Looked up from germline, CDR1 is SGHNT and CDR2 is YENEEA. Here the CDR3 DNA reads TGTGCCAGCAGCCATATACCGGGACTAGCGGGGGCGAACACCGGGGAGCTGTTTTTT. It specifies CASSHIPGLAGANTGELFF.